This T cell receptor (beta chain) was profiled in a study of blood T cell repertoires in COVID-19. Study-level information: The United States, Italy and Spain supplied acute and convalescent COVID-19 samples.

Method: immunoSEQ multiplex PCR; TCRdb's copy keeps in-frame clones and lacks some. Seen here are about 50,000 clones, more than 75% observed once, and the top ten hold 5% to 7%. This TCR derives from a woman aged 55-69 years with acute or convalescent COVID-19. Sequencing used peripheral blood.

CDR3 nucleotides: TGTGCCAGCAGCGCCTACAGGCGCCAAAAAGAGACCCAGTACTTC. It is translated as CASSAYRRQKETQYF. J is TRBJ2-5 and V is TRBV7-8, with a possible D match to TRBD1 (5 bases). CDR3 length: 15 amino acids. Deletions cut 5 bases from V and 3 bases from J, with 16 bases between. Per the germline V gene, CDR1 is SGHVS and CDR2 is FQNEAQ.